The 20 T cell receptor beta chains listed next were all sequenced from one sample in a study of T-cell reconstitution after alpha-beta-depleted transplantation in children. The TCRbeta library incorporated unique molecular identifiers. TCRdb recomputed calls from the PCR reads with MiXCR, one row per CDR3 protein. This table has about 640,000 distinct CDR3 sequences, roughly 17% appearing once. This specimen was PBMCs from the stem cell graft donor, taken from the stem cell graft. These receptor sequences come from a human donor who donated a stem cell graft to a child with acute myeloid leukemia.

This clonotype appeared many times. The rearrangement uses TRBV20-1 and TRBJ1-2; TRBD1 is a possible D gene (6 bases). The V gene's germline CDR1 is DFQATT and CDR2 SNEGSKA (reference sequence). This CDR3 has 13 amino acids. V was trimmed by 3 bases and J by 4 bases, leaving 12 bases between them. As DNA, the CDR3 is TGCAGTGCTAGTTTTGGGGGCGTCTATGGCTACACCTTC. This codes for CSASFGGVYGYTF.

This clonotype was observed a few times. The rearrangement joins TRBV29-1 to TRBJ2-5; D gene ambiguous. The germline V gene encodes CDR1 SQVTM and CDR2 ANQGSEA. The CDR3 is 12 amino acids. Trimming took 7 bases from V and 3 from J, leaving 12 bases between them. As DNA, the CDR3 is TGCAGCGGGTTAGAAGCCAAAGAGACCCAGTACTTC. It is translated as CSGLEAKETQYF.

The chain joins TRBV27 to TRBJ1-1, with D uncertain. V was clipped by 2 bases and J by 5 bases, with 9 bases between them. The CDR3 is 13 amino acids. Germline CDR1 reads MNHEY; CDR2 reads SMNVEV (reference sequence). CDR3 amino acids: CASSLTMGTEAFF. CDR3 DNA: TGTGCCAGCAGTTTAACCATGGGGACTGAAGCTTTCTTT.

Many counts were recorded for this clonotype. The chain has TRBV7-2 and TRBJ2-5; D is unclear. Germline CDR1 SGHTA, CDR2 FQGNSA. This CDR3 region has 14 residues. Trimming left V 1 base short and J 7 bases short, with 13 bases between. For the CDR3, the DNA is TGTGCCAGCAGCTTAGGGTGGGGATACTTGACCCAGTACTTC. Its translation: CASSLGWGYLTQYF.

The chain carries TRBV5-1 and TRBJ1-1, with TRBD1 matching over 8 bases. J lost 6 bases, V lost 4 bases, and 2 bases had no gene match. Looked up from germline, CDR1 is SGHRS and CDR2 is YFSETQ. CDR3 length: 12 residues. The chain's CDR3 is CASSRTGPEAFF. In DNA, the CDR3 is TGCGCCAGCAGCCGGACAGGGCCTGAAGCTTTCTTT.

J is TRBJ2-2 and V is TRBV12-3 or TRBV12-4; D call uncertain. Trimming left V 4 bases short and J 8 bases short, with 17 bases between. This CDR3 is 15 amino acids long. The CDR3 loop is CASSSSADRTGELFF. The CDR3 DNA sequence: TGTGCCAGCAGTTCATCGGCGGACCGAACAGGGGAGCTGTTTTTT.

The chain uses TRBV7-9 and TRBJ2-7; D may be TRBD2 (6 bases). CDR3 length: 16 residues. Germline assignment: CDR1 SEHNR and CDR2 FQNEAQ (reference sequence). The ends were cut back, 2 bases at V and 2 bases at J, with 16 bases in the middle. Written as DNA, the CDR3 is TGTGCCAGCAGCTTACAGGGAGGTTCTCCTACCTACGAGCAGTACTTC. Protein product: CASSLQGGSPTYEQYF.

This clonotype was counted ten times or more. The rearrangement uses TRBV7-3 and TRBJ2-3, with D hard to call. Between the trimmed V and J ends, which lost 5 bases and 0 bases, there was a span of 6 bases. CDR3 length equals 13 residues. Germline loops: CDR1 SGHTA, CDR2 FQGTGA. The CDR3 bases are TGTGCCAGCAGCCACATAAGCACAGATACGCAGTATTTT. Protein: CASSHISTDTQYF.

There are a few counts of this clonotype. The chain joins TRBV6-1 to TRBJ2-3, with 10 bases identical to TRBD1. CDR3 length equals 17 residues. Germline V gene lookup returns CDR1 MNHNS and CDR2 SASEGT. The J segment lost 4 bases and the V segment lost 5 bases, leaving 12 bases of the junction unmatched. The CDR3 here is CASSSPRDRGGPDTQYF. CDR3 DNA: TGTGCCAGCAGTAGTCCCCGGGACAGGGGCGGGCCAGATACGCAGTATTTT.

The V gene is TRBV21-1, the J gene TRBJ2-7; TRBD2 is taken as the D call from the table, unchecked against the DNA. TRBV21-1 is noted as a pseudogene. The CDR3 contains 16 residues. The CDR3 is CASSKVATVSSYEQYV. The CDR3, as DNA: TGTGCCAGCAGCAAAGTAGCGACTGTGAGCTCCTACGAGCAGTACGTC.

This clonotype was detected only a few times. The rearrangement uses TRBV5-1 and TRBJ2-3; D not resolved. This CDR3 has 12 residues. Trimming removed 4 bases from V and 5 bases from J, with 8 bases in between. Germline-derived CDR1 and CDR2 are SGHRS and YFSETQ. CDR3 loop: CASSPFGDTQYF. CDR3 bases: TGCGCCAGCAGCCCCTTCGGAGATACGCAGTATTTT. Based on the CDR3 plus reference TRBV5-1 and TRBJ2-3, the full variable domain is KAGVTQTPRYLIKTRGQQVTLSCSPISGHRSVSWYQQTPGQGLQFLFEYFSETQRNKGNFPGRFSGRQFSNSRSEMNVSTLELGDSALYLCASSPFGDTQYFGPGTRLTVL.

This clonotype was seen only a few times. The chain uses TRBV5-1 and TRBJ1-2; 8 positions match TRBD1. The V gene's germline CDR1 is SGHRS and CDR2 YFSETQ. The J segment lost 2 bases and the V segment lost 4 bases, leaving 10 bases of the junction unmatched. CDR3 length: 16 amino acids. For the CDR3, the DNA is TGCGCCAGCAGCCCTCAGGGGGCTAACACGAACTATGGCTACACCTTC. Encoded protein: CASSPQGANTNYGYTF.

This clonotype was counted ten times or more. This sequence joins TRBV27 and TRBJ2-2; D gene unclear. This CDR3 region has 13 residues. V was clipped by 3 bases and J by 0 bases, with 2 bases between them. Germline CDR1 and CDR2: MNHEY and SMNVEV (reference sequence). Here the CDR3 reads CASSFANTGELFF. The DNA of the CDR3 is TGTGCCAGCAGTTTCGCGAACACCGGGGAGCTGTTTTTT.

The V call is TRBV30, the J call TRBJ1-3, with unresolved D. Germline-derived CDR1 and CDR2 are GTSNPN and SVGIG (reference sequence). The CDR3 runs 13 residues. V lost 1 base, J lost 0 bases, and 4 bases lay in between. The CDR3 sequence: CAWSDFSGNTIYF. DNA of the CDR3: TGTGCCTGGAGTGACTTCTCTGGAAACACCATATATTTT.

CDR3: CSVSGQGFQKLFF. The CDR3 DNA reads TGCAGCGTCTCGGGACAGGGATTTCAAAAACTGTTTTTT. This chain connects TRBV29-1 to TRBJ1-4, with 9 bases fitting TRBD1. V gave up 6 bases and J gave up 9 bases; unmatched junction bases: 8. The CDR3 sequence is 13 residues long. Per the germline V gene, CDR1 is SQVTM and CDR2 is ANQGSEA.

This clonotype was counted many times. The CDR3: CASSLIHTTNYGYTF. The CDR3 nucleotides are TGTGCCAGCAGCTTAATACACACAACTAACTATGGCTACACCTTC. The V and J genes are TRBV7-2 and TRBJ1-2; D call uncertain. The CDR3 totals 15 residues. Germline CDR1 reads SGHTA; CDR2 reads FQGNSA. V was pared by 2 bases and J by 0 bases, with 10 bases between.

This chain connects TRBV6-1 to TRBJ2-2, with unresolved D. Trimming took off 1 base at V and 3 bases at J, with 6 bases between the two ends. The CDR3 contains 14 residues. CDR1 is MNHNS and CDR2 is SASEGT in the germline V gene. In DNA, the CDR3 is TGTGCCAGCAGTGAAGGGAAGGACACCGGGGAGCTGTTTTTT. Translation gives CASSEGKDTGELFF.

The CDR3 DNA reads as TGTGCCAGCTCACCCCTCGACGGGAATCAGCCCCAGCATTTT. Its protein is CASSPLDGNQPQHF. The rearrangement links TRBV18 to TRBJ1-5; no definite D call. V dropped 3 bases and J dropped 4 bases, with 10 bases sitting between them. Germline CDR1 reads KGHSH; CDR2 reads LQKENI. This CDR3 has 14 residues.

This clonotype was seen more than once but under ten times. The chain recombines TRBV7-9 with TRBJ2-5, with 8 nucleotides matching TRBD1. The V gene end was trimmed by 3 bases and the J gene end by 4 bases; junction bases not matched to a gene: 7. The CDR3 is 15 amino acids. Germline V gene sequence: CDR1 SEHNR, CDR2 FQNEAQ (reference sequence). The CDR3 sequence is CASSLGQAEGETQYF. The DNA for the CDR3 is TGTGCCAGCAGCTTGGGACAGGCGGAAGGAGAGACCCAGTACTTC. The full variable domain, completed using reference TRBV7-9 and TRBJ2-5, is DTGVSQNPRHKITKRGQNVTFRCDPISEHNRLYWYRQTLGQGPEFLTYFQNEAQLEKSRLLSDRFSAERPKGSFSTLEIQRTEQGDSAMYLCASSLGQAEGETQYFGPGTRLLVL.

This clonotype was observed many times. The chain recombines TRBV12-3 or TRBV12-4 with TRBJ1-1; D unclear. V lost 7 bases and J 0 bases, leaving 9 bases between the germline ends. CDR3 length: 13 amino acids. The DNA of the CDR3 is TGTGCCAGCAACCGCGGCTTGAACACTGAAGCTTTCTTT. Its protein product is CASNRGLNTEAFF.